A single sample gave rise to the 11 T cell receptor beta chains below, sequenced in a study of control samples from healthy donors and cancer patients. Profiling relied on immunoSEQ multiplex PCR, and the TCRdb table lists in-frame clones only, not all of them. The sample includes roughly 140,000 clones, nearly 95% seen only once; the top ten take approximately 2.5%. Source material: blood. These receptors were collected from a man aged 50-60 years in good health.

This clone turned up a few times. The V gene is TRBV28, the J gene TRBJ2-7; D possibly corresponds to TRBD2 (5 bases). This CDR3 contains 10 residues. Germline lookup yields CDR1 MDHEN and CDR2 SYDVKM. Deletions cut 8 bases from V and 4 bases from J, with 6 bases between. CDR3 region: CASGSYEQYF. The CDR3 DNA sequence: TGTGCCAGCGGGAGTTACGAGCAGTACTTC.

The CDR3 region has the DNA TGTGCCAGTAGTAGGGGACAGGACTACAATGAGCAGTTCTTC. Its protein product is CASSRGQDYNEQFF. V gene TRBV19 combines with J gene TRBJ2-1; TRBD1 aligns across 8 bases. Looked up from germline, CDR1 is LNHDA and CDR2 is SQIVND (reference sequence). J lost 3 bases, V lost 4 bases, and 2 bases had no gene match. This CDR3 contains 14 residues.

The rearrangement links TRBV9 to TRBJ2-1, with TRBD2 matching 8 bases. Germline trimming cut 1 base from V and 6 bases from J; bases unmatched to any gene: 9. Germline CDR1 reads SGDLS; CDR2 reads YYNGEE. The CDR3 is 16 amino acids. The CDR3 bases are TGTGCCAGCAGCGTAAACCCAGCGGGAGTGCTCAATGAGCAGTTCTTC. Translated: CASSVNPAGVLNEQFF.

The chain uses TRBV5-1 and TRBJ1-6; D might be TRBD1 (5 bases). CDR1 is SGHRS and CDR2 is YFSETQ in the germline V gene. There are 15 residues in the CDR3. Trimming pared 0 bases from V and 6 bases from J, leaving 10 bases between. CDR3 protein: CASSLDQGANSPLHF. CDR3 sequence (DNA): TGCGCCAGCAGCTTGGACCAGGGTGCTAATTCACCCCTCCACTTT.

The V and J genes are TRBV2 and TRBJ1-4; D is perhaps TRBD1 (6 bases). From germline, CDR1 is SNHLY and CDR2 FYNNEI. Trimming cost V 3 bases and J 3 bases, with 8 bases left between them. The CDR3 has 14 residues. The CDR3 bases are TGTGCCAGCAGTGACCAGGGGCCTAATGAAAAACTGTTTTTT. It encodes CASSDQGPNEKLFF. Looking up the rest from reference TRBV2 and TRBJ1-4 gives the full variable domain: EPEVTQTPSHQVTQMGQEVILRCVPISNHLYFYWYRQILGQKVEFLVSFYNNEISEKSEIFDDQFSVERPDGSNFTLKIRSTKLEDSAMYFCASSDQGPNEKLFFGSGTQLSVL.

The V and J genes are TRBV3-1 (or the pseudogene TRBV3-2) and TRBJ2-7, with a tentative D call TRBD1 (5 bases). Germline assignment: CDR1 LGHDT and CDR2 YNNKEL (reference sequence). CDR3 size: 14 residues. The V gene lost 8 bases and the J gene lost 9 bases, with 23 bases spanning the gap. DNA of the CDR3: TGTGCCAGCGCCCGGACGGGCCAGTGGGGCGGGCAGTACTTC. Amino acid sequence: CASARTGQWGGQYF.

J is TRBJ2-1 and V is TRBV2; D is unclear. The germline V gene has CDR1 SNHLY and CDR2 FYNNEI. This CDR3 has 14 residues. The ends were cut back, 6 bases at V and 0 bases at J, with 9 bases in the middle. CDR3 bases: TGTGCCAGCAGAGTCCAGCTCTCCTACAATGAGCAGTTCTTC. It specifies CASRVQLSYNEQFF.

This chain joins TRBV3-1 (or the pseudogene TRBV3-2) and TRBJ2-1, with TRBD2 matching 15 bases. This CDR3 is 15 amino acids long. Germline V gives CDR1 LGHDT, CDR2 YNNKEL (reference sequence). J gave up 7 bases and V 9 bases, and 7 bases lay outside the gene matches. This CDR3 is CASSTGTSGRNEQFF. CDR3 nucleotides: TGTGCCAGTTCCACCGGGACTAGCGGGAGGAATGAGCAGTTCTTC.

This clone has just one count. The V call is TRBV18, the J call TRBJ2-7, with a weak D call TRBD2 (5 bases). The CDR3 covers 12 residues. The V gene lost 6 bases and the J gene lost 3 bases, with 9 bases spanning the gap. In germline, CDR1 is KGHSH, CDR2 LQKENI. The CDR3 DNA is TGTGCCAGCTCTCGGGGAAACTACGAGCAGTACTTC. Its translation is CASSRGNYEQYF.

The chain uses TRBV19 and TRBJ1-5, with D maybe TRBD1 (5 bases). The germline V gene encodes CDR1 LNHDA and CDR2 SQIVND (reference sequence). V gave up 5 bases and J gave up 9 bases, with 17 bases separating them. The CDR3 has 14 residues. In DNA, the CDR3 is TGTGCCAGTAGTGAGAGGAGGGGTGAGACGCCCCAGCATTTT. It yields the protein CASSERRGETPQHF.

V gene TRBV9 combines with J gene TRBJ2-1; D perhaps matches TRBD2 (6 bases). The germline gives CDR1 SGDLS, CDR2 YYNGEE. The V and J ends lost 1 base and 4 bases respectively, with 18 bases between them. The CDR3 extends over 17 amino acids. CDR3 coding DNA: TGTGCCAGCAGCGTAAAAGGAACAGCGGGCGTTTACAATGAGCAGTTCTTC. It is translated as CASSVKGTAGVYNEQFF.